Following are 28 T cell receptor beta chains from one sample sequenced in a study of blood T cell repertoires in COVID-19. Sequencing was performed with immunoSEQ multiplex PCR; in TCRdb, only in-frame clones are kept and a portion is missing. The sample gives a few hundred thousand clones, roughly nine tenths of which show up once; around 4.6% is in the top ten. The source material was peripheral blood. The source of these receptors is a woman aged 40 to 50 who had recovered from COVID-19.

The rearrangement joins TRBV6-5 to TRBJ2-2; 7 bases align to TRBD1. Germline V CDR1 and CDR2: MNHEY, SVGAGI. Losses at the gene ends were 8 bases for V and 3 bases for J; bases not matched to a gene: 9. CDR3 length equals 15 residues. CDR3 residues: CASAATGVDTGELFF. In nucleotides, the CDR3 is TGTGCCAGCGCGGCAACAGGGGTGGACACCGGGGAGCTGTTTTTT.

The genes are TRBV28 and TRBJ1-2; TRBD1 matches 9 bases. Germline CDR1 is MDHEN and CDR2 is SYDVKM. CDR3 length: 13 residues. V shed 6 bases and J 7 bases; nucleotides not matched to a gene: 6. The CDR3 bases are TGTGCCAGCAGCTCCGGGACAGGGCGTGGCTACACCTTC. Its translation: CASSSGTGRGYTF.

This rearrangement joins TRBV6-5 to TRBJ1-5; D call uncertain. This CDR3 comprises 13 residues. Germline loops: CDR1 MNHEY, CDR2 SVGAGI. With 8 bases removed from V and 4 bases from J, the gap between germline ends came to 12 bases. The CDR3 region is CASGREFNQPQHF. The CDR3 DNA reads TGTGCCAGCGGTAGGGAGTTTAATCAGCCCCAGCATTTT.

This sequence joins TRBV4-1 and TRBJ1-5, with 7 bases that match TRBD1. Trimming cost V 5 bases and J 2 bases; bases outside gene matches: 9. Germline V gives CDR1 MGHRA, CDR2 YSYEKL. CDR3 length equals 16 residues. The CDR3 nucleotides are TGCGCCAGCAGCTTCACAGGGGTCCAGGGCAATCAGCCCCAGCATTTT. It encodes CASSFTGVQGNQPQHF.

V is TRBV19 and J is TRBJ2-2; TRBD2 aligns across 7 bases. Germline assignment: CDR1 LNHDA and CDR2 SQIVND (reference sequence). J was trimmed by 6 bases and V by 5 bases; bases with no gene match: 3. The length of the CDR3 is 13 residues. The chain's CDR3 is CASSWGGSGELFF. The CDR3, as DNA: TGTGCCAGTAGTTGGGGGGGATCCGGGGAGCTGTTTTTT.

J is TRBJ2-4 and V is TRBV12-3 or TRBV12-4; D remains unclear. CDR3 length: 13 residues. V was pared by 6 bases and J by 0 bases, with 6 bases between. CDR3 region: CASRREAKNIQYF. The CDR3 DNA reads as TGTGCCAGCAGAAGAGAAGCCAAAAACATTCAGTACTTC.

V usage is TRBV3-1 (or the pseudogene TRBV3-2) and J usage is TRBJ2-5, with D perhaps matching TRBD2 (6 bases). This CDR3 is 14 amino acids long. The V end was cut by 6 bases, the J end by 2 bases, with 13 bases between. CDR1 is LGHDT and CDR2 is YNNKEL in the germline V gene (reference sequence). The DNA of the CDR3 is TGTGCCAGCAGTCTAAGCGGGCCACAAGAGACCCAGTACTTC. Translating gives CASSLSGPQETQYF.

V and J are TRBV7-2 and TRBJ2-7; D possibly corresponds to TRBD2 (7 bases). From germline, CDR1 is SGHTA and CDR2 FQGNSA. The CDR3 sequence is 16 residues long. Trimming stripped 8 bases from V and 6 bases from J, with 26 bases between. The CDR3 region has the DNA TGTGCCAGCGGCCTCGGGGGGCAAAATCTGTTCTCCGAGCAGTACTTC. As protein: CASGLGGQNLFSEQYF.

The rearrangement links TRBV18 to TRBJ1-6, with TRBD1 as a possible D gene (5 bases). Germline CDR1 KGHSH, CDR2 LQKENI. Trimming took off 4 bases at V and 10 bases at J, with 14 bases between the two ends. This CDR3 region has 14 residues. The CDR3 region is CASSLQGRGSPLHF. As DNA, the CDR3 is TGTGCCAGCTCACTTCAGGGTAGGGGATCACCCCTCCACTTT. Filled out from reference TRBV18 and TRBJ1-6, the complete variable domain reads NAGVMQNPRHLVRRRGQEARLRCSPMKGHSHVYWYRQLPEEGLKFMVYLQKENIIDESGMPKERFSAEFPKEGPSILRIQQVVRGDSAAYFCASSLQGRGSPLHFGNGTRLTVT.

The chain recombines TRBV28 with TRBJ1-6; 7 nucleotides match TRBD1. J was trimmed by 6 bases and V by 2 bases; bases with no gene match: 4. This CDR3 spans 15 amino acids. CDR1 and CDR2 from the germline V gene are MDHEN and SYDVKM. CDR3 nucleotides: TGTGCCAGCAGTTTAAGACAGGGCCCTAATTCACCCCTCCACTTT. This gives the protein CASSLRQGPNSPLHF.

The chain uses TRBV28 and TRBJ2-1; 8 bases map to TRBD2. Germline loops: CDR1 MDHEN, CDR2 SYDVKM. V lost 6 bases, J lost 9 bases, and 10 bases stayed unmatched. The CDR3 covers 14 residues. This CDR3 is CASSLGTRVREQFF. Written as DNA, the CDR3 is TGTGCCAGCAGCCTGGGGACTAGAGTACGTGAGCAGTTCTTC. Using reference TRBV28 and TRBJ2-1 for the parts outside the CDR3, the full variable domain is DVKVTQSSRYLVKRTGEKVFLECVQDMDHENMFWYRQDPGLGLRLIYFSYDVKMKEKGDIPEGYSVSREKKERFSLILESASTNQTSMYLCASSLGTRVREQFFGPGTRLTVL.

The V and J genes are TRBV7-3 and TRBJ2-5; D is uncertain. Per the germline V gene, CDR1 is SGHTA and CDR2 is FQGTGA. The CDR3 totals 13 residues. Trimming stripped 3 bases from V and 4 bases from J, with 9 bases between. The CDR3 coding sequence is TGTGCCAGCAGCTTTGACCCGGGAGAGACCCAGTACTTC. Translated, it gives CASSFDPGETQYF.

This clone was observed a single time. The rearrangement uses TRBV28 and TRBJ1-1, with D possibly matching TRBD1 (6 bases). The CDR3 runs 11 residues. Germline loops: CDR1 MDHEN, CDR2 SYDVKM. V dropped 6 bases and J dropped 8 bases, with 10 bases sitting between them. The CDR3, as DNA: TGTGCCAGCAGCCGTGGACAGGAAGCTTTCTTT. It encodes CASSRGQEAFF.

The V gene is TRBV19, the J gene TRBJ2-1, with 8 bases that match TRBD2. Trimming at V came to 2 bases and at J to 15 bases, leaving 9 bases not matched to a gene. The CDR3 is made up of 13 amino acids. Germline V gene data show CDR1 as LNHDA and CDR2 as SQIVND (reference sequence). CDR3 nucleotide sequence: TGTGCCAGTAGTATAAGGGGAGCGGGAGAAAGGTTCTTC. Amino acid sequence: CASSIRGAGERFF.

This chain joins TRBV28 and TRBJ1-1; 9 nucleotides line up with TRBD1. The length of the CDR3 is 14 residues. V lost 7 bases, J lost 12 bases, and 15 bases stayed unmatched. CDR1 and CDR2 (germline): MDHEN, SYDVKM. The CDR3 sequence: CASIPYRGRGVTFF. In DNA form, the CDR3 reads TGTGCCAGCATCCCATACAGGGGGCGAGGAGTGACTTTCTTT.

A word on this clone: Other DNA sequences in this specimen translate into the identical CDR3. The rearrangement links TRBV5-6 to TRBJ1-1; a possible D gene is TRBD1 (5 bases). The CDR3 extends over 13 amino acids. The germline gives CDR1 SGHDT, CDR2 YYEEEE. V lost 0 bases to trimming and J lost 4 bases, with 7 bases between them. CDR3 in DNA: TGTGCCAGCAGCTTGGGGGGGGGCACTGAAGCTTTCTTT. It codes for CASSLGGGTEAFF. Full variable domain (rest looked up from reference TRBV5-6 and TRBJ1-1): DAGVTQSPTHLIKTRGQQVTLRCSPKSGHDTVSWYQQALGQGPQFIFQYYEEEERQRGNFPDRFSGHQFPNYSSELNVNALLLGDSALYLCASSLGGGTEAFFGQGTRLTVV.

This clone showed up many times. V and J are TRBV13 and TRBJ2-3, with D uncertain. CDR3 size: 14 residues. Deletions cut 4 bases from V and 4 bases from J, with 12 bases between. Germline CDR1 and CDR2: PRHDT and FYEKMQ (reference sequence). Written as DNA, the CDR3 is TGTGCCAGCAGCTCCCGGTCCGGTTCAGATACGCAGTATTTT. Translated: CASSSRSGSDTQYF.

The V gene is TRBV29-1, the J gene TRBJ1-1, with a tentative D call TRBD1 (6 bases). Trimming took off 5 bases at V and 11 bases at J, with 24 bases between the two ends. Germline loops: CDR1 SQVTM, CDR2 ANQGSEA. The CDR3 consists of 14 residues. DNA for the CDR3: TGCAGCGTTATCCCTCCCGGGGGGCGCTTGCTTGCTTTCTTT. Translated: CSVIPPGGRLLAFF. Filled out from reference TRBV29-1 and TRBJ1-1, the complete variable domain reads SAVISQKPSRDICQRGTSLTIQCQVDSQVTMMFWYRQQPGQSLTLIATANQGSEATYESGFVIDKFPISRPNLTFSTLTVSNMSPEDSSIYLCSVIPPGGRLLAFFGQGTRLTVV.

The chain joins TRBV5-1 to TRBJ2-1; D unresolved. CDR3 size: 14 residues. Trimming stripped 1 base from V and 7 bases from J, with 12 bases between. The germline V gene encodes CDR1 SGHRS and CDR2 YFSETQ. DNA of the CDR3: TGCGCCAGCAGCTTGTGGTTAGCTGGAAATGAGCAGTTCTTC. Translated: CASSLWLAGNEQFF. Looking up the rest from reference TRBV5-1 and TRBJ2-1 gives the full variable domain: KAGVTQTPRYLIKTRGQQVTLSCSPISGHRSVSWYQQTPGQGLQFLFEYFSETQRNKGNFPGRFSGRQFSNSRSEMNVSTLELGDSALYLCASSLWLAGNEQFFGPGTRLTVL.

This chain links TRBV14 with TRBJ1-1; TRBD1 matches at 8 bases. CDR3 size: 16 residues. The germline gives CDR1 SGHDN, CDR2 FVKESK. Trimming removed 3 bases from V and 4 bases from J; junction bases left unmatched: 10. CDR3: CASSQLAGGHGTEAFF. CDR3 DNA: TGTGCCAGCAGCCAGTTAGCAGGGGGCCATGGCACTGAAGCTTTCTTT.

This chain joins TRBV28 and TRBJ2-7; D uncertain. Per the germline V gene, CDR1 is MDHEN and CDR2 is SYDVKM. The CDR3 loop spans 11 amino acids. V gave up 6 bases and J gave up 3 bases, with 6 bases separating them. CDR3 coding DNA: TGTGCCAGCAGCCTACTCTACGAGCAGTACTTC. This encodes CASSLLYEQYF.

The V call is TRBV5-5, the J call TRBJ2-7; 9 bases map to TRBD1. The germline V gene has CDR1 SGHKS and CDR2 YYEKEE (reference sequence). V lost 6 bases, J lost 3 bases, and 7 bases stayed unmatched. CDR3 size: 14 residues. CDR3 sequence reads: CASNTGTGIYEQYF. The DNA for the CDR3 is TGTGCCAGCAATACCGGGACAGGGATCTACGAGCAGTACTTC. The full variable domain, its missing parts supplied by reference TRBV5-5 and TRBJ2-7, is DAGVTQSPTHLIKTRGQQVTLRCSPISGHKSVSWYQQVLGQGPQFIFQYYEKEERGRGNFPDRFSARQFPNYSSELNVNALLLGDSALYLCASNTGTGIYEQYFGPGTRLTVT.

Details on this clone: Within the sample, other DNA sequences also encode this same CDR3. This chain uses TRBV3-1 (or the pseudogene TRBV3-2) with TRBJ1-2; TRBD1 matches at 8 bases. This CDR3 has 15 residues. Germline values: CDR1 LGHDT, CDR2 YNNKEL (reference sequence). V lost 4 bases and J lost 5; bases outside the gene matches: 9. The CDR3, as DNA: TGTGCCAGCAGCCGAGGACAGGGTCGAAGTTATGGCTACACCTTC. Encoded protein: CASSRGQGRSYGYTF.

This clone was counted a few times. The V gene is TRBV10-3, the J gene TRBJ1-2, with 9 bases that match TRBD1. Trimming cost V 8 bases and J 4 bases; bases outside gene matches: 11. Germline V gene lookup returns CDR1 ENHRY and CDR2 SYGVKD. CDR3 length equals 15 residues. CDR3 residues: CAIASGQGPSYGYTF. CDR3 in DNA: TGTGCCATCGCGTCGGGACAGGGCCCCTCCTATGGCTACACCTTC.

The chain couples TRBV18 to TRBJ2-7; 8 nucleotides line up with TRBD1. Germline CDR1 reads KGHSH; CDR2 reads LQKENI. The CDR3 extends over 14 amino acids. V shed 2 bases and J 7 bases; nucleotides not matched to a gene: 7. As DNA, the CDR3 is TGTGCCAGCTCACCAACTCAGGGGGCGCTTGAGCAGTACGTC. It yields the protein CASSPTQGALEQYV.

The J gene is TRBJ1-2, the V gene TRBV19, with TRBD1 identical over 9 bases. This CDR3 is 13 amino acids long. CDR1 LNHDA and CDR2 SQIVND come from the germline V gene (reference sequence). The J segment lost 7 bases and the V segment lost 5 bases, leaving 5 bases of the junction unmatched. CDR3 in DNA: TGTGCCAGTAGTCCAACAGGGGGCAGTGGCTACACCTTC. Its protein is CASSPTGGSGYTF.

The rearrangement uses TRBV5-1 and TRBJ2-1; unclear D gene. CDR1 SGHRS and CDR2 YFSETQ come from the germline V gene. V lost 0 bases to trimming and J lost 6 bases, with 7 bases between them. This CDR3 region has 13 residues. This CDR3 is CASSLVQSNEQFF. CDR3 nucleotides: TGCGCCAGCAGCTTGGTACAGAGCAATGAGCAGTTCTTC.

The chain recombines TRBV27 with TRBJ2-1; 7 bases map to TRBD2. CDR1 and CDR2 from the germline V gene are MNHEY and SMNVEV (reference sequence). CDR3 length: 15 amino acids. V lost 3 bases to trimming and J lost 3 bases; unmatched junction nucleotides: 5. The CDR3 sequence: CASSFFSGVYNEQFF. The CDR3 nucleotides are TGTGCCAGCAGTTTCTTCAGCGGGGTCTACAATGAGCAGTTCTTC.